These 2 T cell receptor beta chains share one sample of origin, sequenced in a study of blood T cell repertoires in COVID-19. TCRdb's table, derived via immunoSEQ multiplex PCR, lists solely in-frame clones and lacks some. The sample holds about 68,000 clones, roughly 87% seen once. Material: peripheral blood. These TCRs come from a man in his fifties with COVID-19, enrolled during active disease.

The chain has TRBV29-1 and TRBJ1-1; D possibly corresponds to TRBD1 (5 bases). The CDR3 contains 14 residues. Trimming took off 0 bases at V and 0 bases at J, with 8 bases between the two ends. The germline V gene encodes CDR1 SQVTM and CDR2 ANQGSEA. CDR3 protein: CSVEDPDMNTEAFF. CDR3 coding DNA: TGCAGCGTTGAAGATCCGGACATGAACACTGAAGCTTTCTTT.

The CDR3 sequence: CASSRGVNTEAFF. The CDR3 nucleotides are TGTGCCAGTAGTCGGGGAGTGAACACTGAAGCTTTCTTT. This chain joins TRBV19 and TRBJ1-1; D call uncertain. The CDR3 runs to 13 residues. V shed 5 bases and J shed 0 bases, with 7 bases lying between them. CDR1 and CDR2 (germline): LNHDA, SQIVND (reference sequence).